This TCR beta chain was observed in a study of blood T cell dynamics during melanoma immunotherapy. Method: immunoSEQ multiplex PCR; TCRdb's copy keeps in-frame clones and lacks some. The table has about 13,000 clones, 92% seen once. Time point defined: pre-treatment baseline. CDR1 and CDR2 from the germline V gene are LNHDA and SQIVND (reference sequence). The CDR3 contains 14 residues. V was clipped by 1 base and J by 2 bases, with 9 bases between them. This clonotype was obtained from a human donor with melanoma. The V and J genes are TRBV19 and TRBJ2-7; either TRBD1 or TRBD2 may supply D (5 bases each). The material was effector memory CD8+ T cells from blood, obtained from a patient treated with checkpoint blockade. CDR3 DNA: TGTGCCAGTAGTATAGGGGGGATGGCCTACGAGCAGTACTTC. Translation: CASSIGGMAYEQYF.